This entry lists 4 T cell receptor beta chains sequenced from one sample in a study of cytomegalovirus exposure and HLA in healthy donors. The PCR employed 60 Vbeta primers together with 13 Jbeta primers. Assay used: immunoSEQ multiplex PCR; TCRdb lists only in-frame clones, some missing. The table lists around 130,000 clones, approximately 80% of them singletons. The specimen sequenced was PBMCs. Receptor source: a woman aged 18-29 years in good health and CMV-seropositive.

As for this clone: The identical CDR3 is also encoded by other nucleotide sequences in the sample. V usage is TRBV9 and J usage is TRBJ2-5; 12 bases map to TRBD2. V trimming: 4 bases; J trimming: 5 bases; junction bases outside the gene matches: 3. The CDR3 extends over 14 amino acids. Germline assignment: CDR1 SGDLS and CDR2 YYNGEE. CDR3 in DNA: TGTGCCAGCAGCCCAGGACTAGCGGGGGAGACCCAGTACTTC. It is translated as CASSPGLAGETQYF.

The chain uses TRBV7-2 and TRBJ2-5; D call uncertain. Germline V CDR1 and CDR2: SGHTA, FQGNSA. Trimming shortened V by 0 bases and J by 4 bases, and 6 bases separated the two germline ends. This CDR3 region has 13 residues. The CDR3 DNA reads TGTGCCAGCAGCTTAGCCCCAGTAGAGACCCAGTACTTC. It specifies CASSLAPVETQYF.

The chain has TRBV7-6 and TRBJ1-2, with a tentative D call TRBD1 (6 bases). V lost 1 base and J 5 bases, leaving 8 bases between the germline ends. This CDR3 is built from 13 residues. Germline-derived CDR1 and CDR2 are SGHVS and FNYEAQ. The CDR3 region has the DNA TGTGCCAGCAGCTTAGTAACAGGGTATGGCTACACCTTC. This gives the protein CASSLVTGYGYTF.

The gene calls are TRBV11-2 and TRBJ2-5; D ambiguous. The J call may be mistaken, given a closer DNA end match to TRBJ2-7. The length of the CDR3 is 11 residues. The germline gives CDR1 SGHAT, CDR2 FQNNGV. In DNA form, the CDR3 reads TGTGCCAGCAGCTTAGATTACGAGCAGTACTTC. This encodes CASSLDYEQYF.